This TCR beta chain was observed in a study of blood T cell repertoires in COVID-19. The protocol was immunoSEQ multiplex PCR, while the TCRdb copy is restricted to in-frame clones and leaves out a portion. The table shows some 150,000 clones, with approximately 84% occurring only once. Per germline, CDR1 SEHNR and CDR2 FQNEAQ (reference sequence). With V trimmed by 5 bases and J by 0 bases, 6 bases remained unmatched. CDR3 length: 16 residues. The sequencing sample was made of peripheral blood. V and J are TRBV7-9 and TRBJ2-7, with TRBD2 matching over 11 bases. The source of this sequence is a man between 65 and 85 years old with acute or convalescent COVID-19. The CDR3 sequence is CASSPVAGGSSYEQYF. The CDR3 nucleotides are TGTGCCAGCAGCCCCGTAGCGGGAGGGTCCTCCTACGAGCAGTACTTC. Combining the CDR3 with reference TRBV7-9 and TRBJ2-7 gives the whole variable domain DTGVSQNPRHKITKRGQNVTFRCDPISEHNRLYWYRQTLGQGPEFLTYFQNEAQLEKSRLLSDRFSAERPKGSFSTLEIQRTEQGDSAMYLCASSPVAGGSSYEQYFGPGTRLTVT.